A selection of T cell receptor beta chains follows, all from one sample in a study of regulatory T cells in long-lasting Graves disease. In TCRdb, the multiplex PCR reads were re-called with MiXCR into one record per CDR3 protein. Of about 460,000 distinct CDR3 sequences in the sample, 14% are singletons; the top ten hold roughly 15%. The same specimen was also included in a second study, on T cells in Graves' hyperthyroidism and ophthalmopathy.

Sequenced here: peripheral blood mononuclear cells (PBMCs), sampled at new diagnosis, from a patient treated with antithyroid drugs. The receptor set was obtained from a woman in her fifties or sixties with Graves disease. Each CDR3 is given with its conserved first and last residue. A D gene is named only where the DNA matches it firmly. Size tells how often a clone was seen (once, few, many) or the class of an expanded clone, and some rows leave it out.

V gene	clone size	J gene	D gene	CDR3 DNA	CDR3 protein
TRBV7-3	many	TRBJ2-1	-	TGTGCCAGCAGCTTACTTGCCGGGACGGAATACAATGAGCAGTTCTTC	CASSLLAGTEYNEQFF
TRBV5-1	-	TRBJ2-3	TRBD2	TGCGCCAGCAGGCCCGGGACTAGCGGAAGCACAGATACGCAGTATTTT	CASRPGTSGSTDTQYF
TRBV7-2	few	TRBJ2-1	-	TGTGCCAGCAGTTCCCGGACCCACCCCTCCTACAATGAGCAGTTCTTC	CASSSRTHPSYNEQFF
TRBV2	many	TRBJ1-4	-	TGTGCCAGCAATTTTGCAACTAATGAAAAACTGTTTTTT	CASNFATNEKLFF
TRBV12-3/TRBV12-4	many	TRBJ1-5	-	TGTGCCAGCAGTTTAGCCAGTAGCAATCAGCCCCAGCATTTT	CASSLASSNQPQHF
TRBV14	-	TRBJ2-1	TRBD2	TGTGCCAGCAGCCAGGGGAGGGTCCTACATGAGCAGTTCTTC	CASSQGRVLHEQFF
TRBV12-3/TRBV12-4	-	TRBJ1-4	-	TGTGCCAGCAGTTTATCCAATCAGGGTCAAAGGGCGGAAAAACTGTTTTTT	CASSLSNQGQRAEKLFF
TRBV5-1	few	TRBJ2-1	-	TGCGCCAGCAGCTTGGTTGGCCGCAACAATGAGCAGTTCTTC	CASSLVGRNNEQFF
TRBV18	-	TRBJ2-7	TRBD2	TGTGCCAGCTCACCAAGAGGGGGACTAGCGGGTTACTACGAGCAGTACTTC	CASSPRGGLAGYYEQYF
TRBV6-4	-	TRBJ1-5	TRBD1	TGTGCCAGCAGTTCACCGGACAGGAGTAATCAGCCCCAGCATTTT	CASSSPDRSNQPQHF
TRBV4-1	few	TRBJ2-7	-	TGCGCCAGCAGCAATAACGAGCAACCAGCCGAGCAGTACTTC	CASSNNEQPAEQYF
TRBV27	many	TRBJ2-3	-	TGTGCCAGCAGTTTAGCAGGCTCCGGGATTCCTAGGACAGATACGCAGTATTTT	CASSLAGSGIPRTDTQYF
TRBV28	many	TRBJ2-7	-	TGTGCCAGCAGTCGGACAGCCCTCCACGAGCAGTACTTC	CASSRTALHEQYF
TRBV24-1	-	TRBJ2-7	-	TGTGCCACCAGTGACTCGACAGGTCTCATCTACGAGCAGTACTTC	CATSDSTGLIYEQYF
TRBV7-2	many	TRBJ2-3	-	TGTGCCAGCAGCACATACAGTAGCACAGATACGCAGTATTTT	CASSTYSSTDTQYF
TRBV5-1	-	TRBJ2-7	TRBD1	TGCGCCAGCAGCTTGGCCCCTTGGGACAGCTCCTACGAGCAGTACTTC	CASSLAPWDSSYEQYF
TRBV20-1	many	TRBJ2-7	TRBD2	TGCAGTGCCAGACTAGCGGGGAACTCCTACGAGCAGTACTTC	CSARLAGNSYEQYF
TRBV7-9	many	TRBJ2-1	-	TGTGCCAGCAGCTTGGGAGGGGGCCGGGTCAATGAGCAGTTCTTC	CASSLGGGRVNEQFF
TRBV6-2/TRBV6-3	-	TRBJ2-1	TRBD2	TGTGCCAGCAGTGAATTCTGCAGCGGGGGGCGGGAGGCTGAGCAGTTCTTC	CASSEFCSGGREAEQFF
TRBV2	many	TRBJ2-7	TRBD2	TGTGCCAGCAGTGAAGAGGTCGCGGGAGGGTCCTACGAGCAGTACTTC	CASSEEVAGGSYEQYF
TRBV14	few	TRBJ2-7	TRBD1	TGTGCCAGCAGCCGGTCGCCGGGGACAGTGTACTCCTACGAGCAGTACTTC	CASSRSPGTVYSYEQYF
TRBV19	-	TRBJ2-1	TRBD2	TGTGCCAGTAGGGGTATAGCGGGATACAATGAGCAGTTCTTC	CASRGIAGYNEQFF
TRBV6-1	few	TRBJ2-3	-	TGTGCCAGCAGGATGGGGTCAGGGTGGAGGGATACGCAGTATTTT	CASRMGSGWRDTQYF
TRBV10-3	-	TRBJ1-3	-	TGTGCCACCGCGCCAGGGCCTGCTGGAAACACCATATATTTT	CATAPGPAGNTIYF
TRBV5-1	-	TRBJ2-1	TRBD2	TGCGCCAGCAGCTTGGTCCTCATGTCGGGAGGGAGCTCCTACAATGAGCAGTTCTTC	CASSLVLMSGGSSYNEQFF
TRBV9	-	TRBJ2-1	-	TGTGCCAGCAGCGTAGGGGGTAGCGGTTTCTACAATGAGCAGTTCTTC	CASSVGGSGFYNEQFF
TRBV7-2	many	TRBJ1-2	TRBD1	TGTGCCAGCAGCCCCGGGACAGGGAGCACTTCGGAAGGCTACACCTTC	CASSPGTGSTSEGYTF
TRBV27	many	TRBJ1-2	-	TGTGCCAGCAGCCACGAAGTCATAGTGCCGTCGGGCTACACCTTC	CASSHEVIVPSGYTF
TRBV4-1	-	TRBJ1-6	-	TGCGCCAGCAGCCAAGTGTGGAGGGATCGCTATAATTCACCCCTCCACTTT	CASSQVWRDRYNSPLHF
TRBV28	many	TRBJ1-5	-	TGTGCCAGCAGTTTAAGGGGCAGCTATAGCAATCAGCCCCAGCATTTT	CASSLRGSYSNQPQHF
TRBV5-1	-	TRBJ2-5	TRBD2	TGCGCCAGCCAGATAGCGGGAGTAGAGACCCAGTACTTC	CASQIAGVETQYF
TRBV19	many	TRBJ2-3	TRBD2	TGTGCCAGTAGACCAACTCCGGGACTAGGAGCAGATACGCAGTATTTT	CASRPTPGLGADTQYF
TRBV5-5	few	TRBJ2-3	TRBD1	TGTGCCAGCAGCCCAGAGGGGACAGGGTCCCCAGATACGCAGTATTTT	CASSPEGTGSPDTQYF
TRBV18	-	TRBJ2-5	TRBD1	TGTGCCAGCTCACCACCGACTAACGGACAGGGCGGAGAGACCCAGTACTTC	CASSPPTNGQGGETQYF
TRBV12-3/TRBV12-4	many	TRBJ1-5	-	TGTGCCAGCAGTTGGGACGTCGATAGCAATCAGCCCCAGCATTTT	CASSWDVDSNQPQHF
TRBV29-1	-	TRBJ2-3	-	TGCAGCGTTGTATCGAGCGAGGGTCTGGATACGCAGTATTTT	CSVVSSEGLDTQYF
TRBV7-9	many	TRBJ2-1	-	TGTGCCAGCAGCTATGCAGGGAGCTCCTACAATGAGCAGTTCTTC	CASSYAGSSYNEQFF
TRBV19	few	TRBJ2-7	-	TGTGCCAGTAGTCCCCAGACAGGGACGGGAGTCAGGGAGCAGTACTTC	CASSPQTGTGVREQYF
TRBV5-6	-	TRBJ1-2	-	TGTGCCAGCAGCTTGTTTAAGGGGCCTGGCTATGGCTACACCTTC	CASSLFKGPGYGYTF
TRBV20-1	many	TRBJ2-3	TRBD2	TGCAGTGCTAGCGTTTCCGCGGGAGGGTCAGATACGCAGTATTTT	CSASVSAGGSDTQYF
TRBV27	many	TRBJ2-1	TRBD2	TGTGCCAGCAGTTTATTGCTAGCGGGAACGTCCTACAATGAGCAGTTCTTC	CASSLLLAGTSYNEQFF
TRBV6-2/TRBV6-3	-	TRBJ2-1	-	TGTGCCAGCAGTTACTCGATTAGCGCGTGGCAGTTCTTC	CASSYSISAWQFF
TRBV4-1	-	TRBJ2-1	TRBD2	TGCGCCAGCAGCCAAGATTGGGCGGGAGGCGTGACCTACAATGAGCAGTTCTTC	CASSQDWAGGVTYNEQFF
TRBV24-1	many	TRBJ2-7	TRBD1	TGTGCCACCAGCGGGGGACAGGGGCTGTACTTC	CATSGGQGLYF
TRBV28	few	TRBJ1-6	TRBD1	TGTGCCAGCAACACAGGGGCGCCGGTTTCACCCCTCCACTTT	CASNTGAPVSPLHF
TRBV3-1	many	TRBJ1-2	TRBD1	TGTGCCAGCAGCCAAGGAACGGGACAGGGTTACTATGGCTACACCTTC	CASSQGTGQGYYGYTF
TRBV24-1	-	TRBJ2-5	-	TGTGCCACCAGTGATTTGGGGGCTGAGACCCAGTACTTC	CATSDLGAETQYF